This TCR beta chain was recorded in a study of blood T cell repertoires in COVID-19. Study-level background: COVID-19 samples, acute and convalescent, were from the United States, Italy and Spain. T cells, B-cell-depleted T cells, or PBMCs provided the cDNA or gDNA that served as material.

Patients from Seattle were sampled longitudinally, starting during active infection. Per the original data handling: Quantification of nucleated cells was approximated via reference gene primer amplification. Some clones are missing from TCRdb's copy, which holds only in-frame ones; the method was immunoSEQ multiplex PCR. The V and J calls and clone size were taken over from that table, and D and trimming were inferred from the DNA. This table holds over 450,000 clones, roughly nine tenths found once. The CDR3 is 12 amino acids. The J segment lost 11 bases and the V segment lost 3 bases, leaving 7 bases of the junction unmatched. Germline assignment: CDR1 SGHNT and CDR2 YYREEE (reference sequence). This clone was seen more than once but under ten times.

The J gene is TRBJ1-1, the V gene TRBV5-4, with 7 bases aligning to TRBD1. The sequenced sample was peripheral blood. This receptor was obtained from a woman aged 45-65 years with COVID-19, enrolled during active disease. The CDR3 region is CASSYLDRHAFF. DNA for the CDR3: TGTGCCAGCAGCTACTTGGACAGGCACGCTTTCTTT.